The 13 T cell receptor beta chains below were found in one sample sequenced in a study of cytotoxic CD8 clonotypes in ibrutinib-treated CLL. Method: immunoSEQ multiplex PCR; TCRdb's copy keeps in-frame clones and lacks some. Among approximately 20,000 clones listed, 81% were seen once. The starting material was PBMCs, obtained before ibrutinib treatment. These receptors came from a human donor with chronic lymphocytic leukemia.

The chain is built from TRBV6-1 and TRBJ1-2, with 8 nucleotides matching TRBD1. The CDR3 is made up of 15 amino acids. Germline V gene lookup returns CDR1 MNHNS and CDR2 SASEGT. After removal of 6 bases from V and 4 bases from J, the junction contained 10 bases not matched to a gene. The CDR3 sequence: CASRRTGNEVYGYTF. For the CDR3, the DNA is TGTGCCAGCAGGCGGACAGGGAATGAGGTCTATGGCTACACCTTC.

This chain uses TRBV6-1 with TRBJ1-1, with 10 bases identical to TRBD1. The ends lost 4 bases at V and 3 bases at J; junction bases unmatched: 2. Germline CDR1 is MNHNS and CDR2 is SASEGT. CDR3 size: 14 residues. CDR3 sequence (DNA): TGTGCCAGCAGTGGGACAGGGGGTGACACTGAAGCTTTCTTT. This sequence encodes CASSGTGGDTEAFF.

This chain uses TRBV5-6 with TRBJ1-1; D may be TRBD1 (6 bases). The CDR3 contains 15 residues. The V end lost 3 bases, the J end lost 4 bases, and 16 bases lay between the germline ends. Germline CDR1 and CDR2: SGHDT and YYEEEE. The CDR3 reads CASSWNRDLVTEAFF. The CDR3 nucleotides read TGTGCCAGCAGCTGGAACAGGGATCTGGTCACTGAAGCTTTCTTT.

The rearrangement links TRBV9 to TRBJ1-2; D might be TRBD1 (5 bases). V lost 4 bases and J lost 1, with 11 bases in between. Germline V gene lookup returns CDR1 SGDLS and CDR2 YYNGEE. The CDR3 consists of 14 residues. CDR3 DNA sequence: TGTGCCAGCAGCTTAAGACAGATTAACTATGGCTACACCTTC. Translation gives CASSLRQINYGYTF.

Within the sample, this clone is medium-sized. This chain connects TRBV10-3 to TRBJ1-1; D possibly corresponds to TRBD1 (5 bases). CDR1 and CDR2 from the germline V gene are ENHRY and SYGVKD. The CDR3 runs to 14 residues. V was cut by 3 bases and J by 4 bases, with 12 bases left in between. DNA for the CDR3: TGTGCCATCAGTGACCCAGGGAGTGGCACTGAAGCTTTCTTT. It specifies CAISDPGSGTEAFF.

This chain uses TRBV5-4 with TRBJ1-6, with 7 bases that match TRBD1. Germline CDR1 is SGHNT and CDR2 is YYREEE (reference sequence). The CDR3 covers 16 residues. J lost 7 bases, V lost 0 bases, and 7 bases had no gene match. In DNA, the CDR3 is TGTGCCAGCAGCTTGGGCTCGGGACAGTCGAATTCACCCCTCCACTTT. As protein: CASSLGSGQSNSPLHF.

The DNA for the CDR3 is TGCGCCAGCAGCCAAGCCTTGACAGCTCAGCCCCAGCATTTT. Translation: CASSQALTAQPQHF. V is TRBV4-3 and J is TRBJ1-5, with TRBD1 as a possible D gene (5 bases). There are 14 residues in the CDR3. V was cut by 1 base and J by 6 bases, with 10 bases left in between. The V gene's germline CDR1 is LGHNA and CDR2 YSLEER.

V and J are TRBV5-5 and TRBJ1-1; D unclear. The germline gives CDR1 SGHKS, CDR2 YYEKEE (reference sequence). This CDR3 is 15 amino acids long. V lost 1 base, J lost 2 bases, and 12 bases lay in between. CDR3 bases: TGTGCCAGCAGCTTGAGGGCAGAGAGAAACACTGAAGCTTTCTTT. Amino acids: CASSLRAERNTEAFF.

The V and J genes are TRBV10-1 and TRBJ2-2; the D is unclear. Germline V lookup: CDR1 WNHNN, CDR2 SYGVQD (reference sequence). The ends were cut back, 3 bases at V and 1 base at J, with 3 bases in the middle. The CDR3 loop spans 13 amino acids. The DNA of the CDR3 is TGCGCCAGCAGTGACGGGAACACCGGGGAGCTGTTTTTT. It yields the protein CASSDGNTGELFF.

V usage is TRBV5-1 and J usage is TRBJ2-7, with 7 positions matching TRBD1. Germline trimming cut 0 bases from V and 5 bases from J; bases unmatched to any gene: 8. Germline assignment: CDR1 SGHRS and CDR2 YFSETQ. This CDR3 is built from 15 residues. In nucleotides, the CDR3 is TGCGCCAGCAGCTTGGCACAGGGGATAAGGGACGAGCAGTACTTC. It codes for CASSLAQGIRDEQYF. The full variable domain, in which reference TRBV5-1 and TRBJ2-7 provide the parts outside the CDR3, is KAGVTQTPRYLIKTRGQQVTLSCSPISGHRSVSWYQQTPGQGLQFLFEYFSETQRNKGNFPGRFSGRQFSNSRSEMNVSTLELGDSALYLCASSLAQGIRDEQYFGPGTRLTVT.

The V call is TRBV5-4, the J call TRBJ2-6; D is unresolved. Germline V gene sequence: CDR1 SGHNT, CDR2 YYREEE (reference sequence). V was clipped by 0 bases and J by 1 base, with 5 bases between them. CDR3 length: 15 residues. CDR3 in DNA: TGTGCCAGCAGCTTGGTGGGATCTGGGGCCAACGTCCTGACTTTC. Translation: CASSLVGSGANVLTF.

This chain connects TRBV5-5 to TRBJ2-6; 9 nucleotides agree with TRBD1. CDR3 size: 15 residues. The germline CDR1 and CDR2 sequences are SGHKS and YYEKEE (reference sequence). V gave up 0 bases and J gave up 9 bases; unmatched junction bases: 4. The CDR3 DNA reads as TGTGCCAGCAGCTTGGCCGGGACAGGGAACAACGTCCTGACTTTC. This encodes CASSLAGTGNNVLTF.

The V and J genes are TRBV6-5 and TRBJ2-4, with D maybe TRBD1 (5 bases). Germline-derived CDR1 and CDR2 are MNHEY and SVGAGI. The CDR3 consists of 14 residues. The V end was cut by 2 bases, the J end by 8 bases, with 13 bases between. The chain's CDR3 is CASSYGAFNDIQYF. CDR3 nucleotides: TGTGCCAGCAGTTACGGGGCTTTTAACGACATTCAGTACTTC.